The 30 T cell receptor beta chains below were found in one sample sequenced in a study of cytomegalovirus exposure and HLA in healthy donors (dated by TCRdb to about 2017). Libraries were prepared through the immunoSEQ multiplex PCR assay. The multiplex PCR relied on a mix of 60 forward primers for TCR Vbeta segments and 13 reverse primers for TCR Jbeta segments. TCRdb mirrors the immuneACCESS table, restricted to in-frame sequences. Some clones are absent from its copies; in checked studies, under half trace to an unresolved V gene, and the reason for the others is unknown. The table of this sample itemizes approximately 140,000 clones. The ten largest clones represent about 2.5% of the sample. Specimen: PBMCs. The source is a man aged 40-55 years in good health and CMV-seronegative.

The rearrangement uses TRBV6-1 and TRBJ2-1; TRBD1 matches 12 bases. Germline loops: CDR1 MNHNS, CDR2 SASEGT. V shed 4 bases and J 4 bases; nucleotides not matched to a gene: 14. The CDR3 extends over 19 amino acids. The DNA for the CDR3 is TGTGCCAGCAGTGGGGGACGGGGACAGGGGGCTTCCATTTACAATGAGCAGTTCTTC. Protein product: CASSGGRGQGASIYNEQFF.

The rearrangement uses TRBV19 and TRBJ1-2; perhaps TRBD1 as D (6 bases). In germline, CDR1 is LNHDA, CDR2 SQIVND (reference sequence). The CDR3 has 14 residues. V lost 5 bases and J 4 bases, leaving 14 bases between the germline ends. DNA for the CDR3: TGTGCCAGTAGTGCGCAGGGGTACGGCTATGGCTACACCTTC. Its protein product is CASSAQGYGYGYTF.

The rearrangement links TRBV25-1 to TRBJ2-3, with D possibly TRBD1 on 6 matching bases. Germline CDR1 MGHDK, CDR2 SYGVNS. This CDR3 is 13 amino acids long. V was cut by 7 bases and J by 2 bases, with 10 bases left in between. CDR3 sequence reads: CASIRGDTDTQYF. The CDR3, as DNA: TGTGCCAGCATCAGGGGAGACACAGATACGCAGTATTTT.

Details on this clone: Other DNA sequences from this sample encode an identical CDR3 as well. The J gene is TRBJ1-6, the V gene TRBV5-1; D possibly corresponds to TRBD1 (5 bases). V was shortened by 0 bases and J by 8 bases, with 9 bases between the two germline ends. The CDR3 consists of 14 residues. CDR1 is SGHRS, CDR2 YFSETQ, per germline. The CDR3 DNA reads as TGCGCCAGCAGCTTGGGACGGGGGGATTCACCCCTCCACTTT. This encodes CASSLGRGDSPLHF. Full variable domain (outside the CDR3, taken from reference TRBV5-1 and TRBJ1-6): KAGVTQTPRYLIKTRGQQVTLSCSPISGHRSVSWYQQTPGQGLQFLFEYFSETQRNKGNFPGRFSGRQFSNSRSEMNVSTLELGDSALYLCASSLGRGDSPLHFGNGTRLTVT.

The chain combines TRBV6-1 with TRBJ2-3, with D tentatively TRBD1 (5 bases). This CDR3 is built from 16 residues. Trimming took off 1 base at V and 3 bases at J, with 14 bases between the two ends. Germline V gene data show CDR1 as MNHNS and CDR2 as SASEGT. This CDR3 is CASSEVGQGKTDTQYF. The CDR3 DNA reads TGTGCCAGCAGTGAAGTCGGGCAGGGCAAGACAGATACGCAGTATTTT.

The rearrangement links TRBV11-2 to TRBJ2-3; D is possibly TRBD1 (6 bases). The CDR3 spans 14 residues. V gave up 3 bases and J gave up 2 bases, with 9 bases separating them. Germline assignment: CDR1 SGHAT and CDR2 FQNNGV. The CDR3 sequence: CASSFDRFTDTQYF. CDR3 DNA: TGTGCCAGCAGCTTCGACAGGTTCACAGATACGCAGTATTTT.

J is TRBJ2-4 and V is TRBV27; 8 bases fit TRBD1. J gave up 7 bases and V 2 bases, and 1 base lay outside the gene matches. The CDR3 is made up of 13 amino acids. Germline values: CDR1 MNHEY, CDR2 SMNVEV (reference sequence). The CDR3 region is CASSLAGGNIQYF. In nucleotides, the CDR3 is TGTGCCAGCAGTTTAGCAGGGGGCAACATTCAGTACTTC.

The chain couples TRBV7-9 to TRBJ2-7; 9 bases are a match to TRBD1. The trim removed 4 bases at V and 1 base at J, leaving 5 bases unmatched. CDR1 is SEHNR, CDR2 FQNEAQ, per germline (reference sequence). This CDR3 is 15 amino acids long. The CDR3 coding sequence is TGTGCCAGCAGCTCGGGACAGGGAAGATCCTACGAGCAGTACTTC. It yields the protein CASSSGQGRSYEQYF.

This chain joins TRBV7-2 and TRBJ1-4; D is perhaps TRBD1 (6 bases). V lost 5 bases and J 8 bases, leaving 18 bases between the germline ends. The CDR3 covers 15 residues. Germline V gene sequence: CDR1 SGHTA, CDR2 FQGNSA. The CDR3, as DNA: TGTGCCAGCAGCGCCGACAGGACCTCGAGAGAAAAACTGTTTTTT. Protein sequence: CASSADRTSREKLFF.

The chain joins TRBV9 to TRBJ2-7; D might be TRBD1 (6 bases). Trimming removed 0 bases from V and 4 bases from J, with 14 bases in between. From germline, CDR1 is SGDLS and CDR2 YYNGEE. The CDR3 sequence is 15 residues long. DNA of the CDR3: TGTGCCAGCAGCGTAGGCCAGGGGAATGGATACGAGCAGTACTTC. Encoded protein: CASSVGQGNGYEQYF.

The chain carries TRBV6-6 and TRBJ1-2, with a weak D call TRBD1 (5 bases). The CDR3 sequence is 12 residues long. CDR1 and CDR2 from the germline V gene are MNHNY and SVGAGI (reference sequence). Trimming took 7 bases from V and 11 from J, leaving 17 bases between them. The CDR3 region has the DNA TGTGCCAGCACCTCCGGGGGGTTTAAGTACACCTTC. As protein: CASTSGGFKYTF.

The gene calls are TRBV6-4 and TRBJ2-1; 9 bases map to TRBD2. V dropped 0 bases and J dropped 13; count of bases not matched to a gene: 4. The CDR3 has 13 residues. Germline values: CDR1 MRHNA, CDR2 SNTAGT. The CDR3 here is CASSDSASGEQFF. Written as DNA, the CDR3 is TGTGCCAGCAGTGACTCTGCTAGCGGGGAACAGTTCTTC.

The V call is TRBV4-1, the J call TRBJ1-1, with D unresolved. Germline V gene sequence: CDR1 MGHRA, CDR2 YSYEKL. This CDR3 region has 16 residues. V was shortened by 0 bases and J by 2 bases, with 13 bases between the two germline ends. This CDR3 reads CASSQDVGAGNTEAFF. The CDR3 region has the DNA TGCGCCAGCAGCCAAGATGTGGGTGCGGGAAACACTGAAGCTTTCTTT.

The chain joins TRBV19 to TRBJ1-5; 9 bases align to TRBD1. Trimming took 6 bases from V and 4 from J; bases not matched to a gene: 7. Germline assignment: CDR1 LNHDA and CDR2 SQIVND (reference sequence). The length of the CDR3 is 15 residues. CDR3 in amino acids: CASSAQGASNQPQHF. Here the CDR3 DNA reads TGTGCCAGTAGCGCACAGGGGGCCTCAAATCAGCCCCAGCATTTT.

The J gene is TRBJ2-2, the V gene TRBV11-3; tentatively, D is TRBD1 (5 bases). The germline V gene has CDR1 SGHNT and CDR2 YENEEA. V was trimmed by 5 bases and J by 0 bases, leaving 10 bases between them. The CDR3 loop spans 15 amino acids. This CDR3 reads CASSPSTANTGELFF. The CDR3 region has the DNA TGTGCCAGCAGCCCTTCGACAGCGAACACCGGGGAGCTGTTTTTT. The complete variable domain, with remaining parts taken from reference TRBV11-3 and TRBJ2-2, reads EAGVVQSPRYKIIEKKQPVAFWCNPISGHNTLYWYLQNLGQGPELLIRYENEEAVDDSQLPKDRFSAERLKGVDSTLKIQPAELGDSAVYLCASSPSTANTGELFFGEGSRLTVL.

The CDR3 region is CASSVAGGRYNEQFF. CDR3 DNA: TGTGCCAGCAGCGTAGCGGGGGGCCGCTACAATGAGCAGTTCTTC. The J gene is TRBJ2-1, the V gene TRBV11-3, with 10 positions matching TRBD2. This CDR3 spans 15 amino acids. The junction had 4 bases not matched to a gene; V was cut back by 5 bases and J by 3 bases. Germline CDR1 and CDR2: SGHNT and YENEEA.

This chain connects TRBV6-5 to TRBJ2-5; D might be TRBD1 (5 bases). The end of the DNA aligns better with TRBJ2-7, so the J call may be wrong. Germline CDR1 and CDR2: MNHEY and SVGAGI. This CDR3 contains 16 residues. The CDR3 spells CASSYGSRQGAYEQYF. The CDR3 region has the DNA TGTGCCAGCAGTTACGGCTCGAGGCAGGGCGCCTACGAGCAGTACTTC.

This rearrangement joins TRBV7-8 to TRBJ2-7; 8 bases fit TRBD1. Trimming took 2 bases from V and 2 from J; bases not matched to a gene: 5. Germline-derived CDR1 and CDR2 are SGHVS and FQNEAQ. CDR3 length: 15 residues. Here the CDR3 reads CASSLTTGEPYEQYF. CDR3 DNA: TGTGCCAGCAGCTTAACGACAGGGGAACCCTACGAGCAGTACTTC. The entire variable domain, with the rest obtained from reference TRBV7-8 and TRBJ2-7, is as follows: GAGVSQSPRYKVAKRGQDVALRCDPISGHVSLFWYQQALGQGPEFLTYFQNEAQLDKSGLPSDRFFAERPEGSVSTLKIQRTQQEDSAVYLCASSLTTGEPYEQYFGPGTRLTVT.

The gene calls are TRBV19 and TRBJ2-7; D perhaps matches TRBD1 (6 bases). The CDR3 is made up of 14 amino acids. Germline V gives CDR1 LNHDA, CDR2 SQIVND (reference sequence). The germline V and J ends were trimmed by 6 bases and 2 bases, with 14 bases remaining between them. Here the CDR3 reads CASSYGQPAYEQYF. In DNA, the CDR3 is TGTGCCAGTAGCTACGGACAGCCAGCCTACGAGCAGTACTTC. The variable domain in full, completed from reference TRBV19 and TRBJ2-7, reads DGGITQSPKYLFRKEGQNVTLSCEQNLNHDAMYWYRQDPGQGLRLIYYSQIVNDFQKGDIAEGYSVSREKKESFPLTVTSAQKNPTAFYLCASSYGQPAYEQYFGPGTRLTVT.

The genes are TRBV19 and TRBJ2-5, with D perhaps TRBD1 (5 bases). CDR1 and CDR2 from the germline V gene are LNHDA and SQIVND (reference sequence). V was cut by 1 base and J by 1 base, with 10 bases left in between. The CDR3 runs to 15 residues. Written as DNA, the CDR3 is TGTGCCAGTAGTATAGGACAGTCTTCCCAAGAGACCCAGTACTTC. Its translation is CASSIGQSSQETQYF.

The chain uses TRBV10-3 and TRBJ2-3; TRBD1 agrees at 9 bases. The CDR3 runs to 15 residues. Germline-derived CDR1 and CDR2 are ENHRY and SYGVKD. After removal of 0 bases from V and 5 bases from J, the junction contained 3 bases not matched to a gene. CDR3 in amino acids: CAISESGTGKDTQYF. CDR3 in DNA: TGTGCCATCAGTGAGTCGGGGACAGGGAAAGATACGCAGTATTTT.

The chain recombines TRBV6-6 with TRBJ1-5; TRBD1 agrees at 8 bases. J gave up 6 bases and V 5 bases, and 12 bases lay outside the gene matches. Germline CDR1 MNHNY, CDR2 SVGAGI (reference sequence). CDR3 length: 16 residues. DNA for the CDR3: TGTGCCAGCAGTCCTCGGCTTCAGGGGGCCGGTCAGCCCCAGCATTTT. Residues: CASSPRLQGAGQPQHF.

This chain uses TRBV9 with TRBJ1-3, with 7 nucleotides matching TRBD1. CDR1 is SGDLS and CDR2 is YYNGEE in the germline V gene. This CDR3 spans 16 amino acids. Unmatched junction bases numbered 12, after V lost 3 bases and J lost 6 bases. This CDR3 is CASSGGLRTGLNTIYF. Here the CDR3 DNA reads TGTGCCAGCAGCGGGGGACTTAGGACAGGCTTAAACACCATATATTTT. The full variable domain, rest sourced from reference TRBV9 and TRBJ1-3, is DSGVTQTPKHLITATGQRVTLRCSPRSGDLSVYWYQQSLDQGLQFLIQYYNGEERAKGNILERFSAQQFPDLHSELNLSSLELGDSALYFCASSGGLRTGLNTIYFGEGSWLTVV.

The J gene is TRBJ2-3, the V gene TRBV27, with 7 bases that match TRBD1. With 5 bases clipped from V and 0 bases from J, the junction kept 8 bases outside the gene matches. CDR3 length: 16 amino acids. Per germline, CDR1 MNHEY and CDR2 SMNVEV (reference sequence). CDR3 DNA sequence: TGTGCCAGCAGTCCATGGGACAGACCTAGCACAGATACGCAGTATTTT. It translates to CASSPWDRPSTDTQYF.

The rearrangement links TRBV28 to TRBJ2-7; 8 positions agree with TRBD2. CDR1 MDHEN and CDR2 SYDVKM come from the germline V gene. J lost 4 bases, V lost 3 bases, and 8 bases had no gene match. CDR3 size: 15 residues. CDR3 residues: CASSFPRGGPYEQYF. The DNA of the CDR3 is TGTGCCAGCAGTTTCCCCCGGGGGGGGCCTTACGAGCAGTACTTC.

The rearrangement uses TRBV10-1 and TRBJ2-5; D is possibly TRBD2 (6 bases). This CDR3 has 18 amino acids. Germline CDR1 WNHNN, CDR2 SYGVQD (reference sequence). The V and J ends lost 1 base and 2 bases respectively, with 20 bases between them. The CDR3 loop reads CASSELRGGDLDQETQYF. In nucleotides, the CDR3 is TGCGCCAGCAGTGAGTTAAGAGGAGGGGACCTAGATCAAGAGACCCAGTACTTC.

The rearrangement uses TRBV4-3 and TRBJ2-3; TRBD2 agrees at 13 bases. CDR3 length: 20 residues. The V gene's germline CDR1 is LGHNA and CDR2 YSLEER. After removal of 0 bases from V and 2 bases from J, the junction contained 11 bases not matched to a gene. The CDR3 bases are TGCGCCAGCAGCCAAGAACACACTAGCGGGGGGGCCCGGACCACAGATACGCAGTATTTT. Its translation is CASSQEHTSGGARTTDTQYF.

The genes are TRBV6-4 and TRBJ1-1, with no clear D. V lost 8 bases, J lost 6 bases, and 4 bases lay in between. The CDR3 runs to 9 residues. From germline, CDR1 is MRHNA and CDR2 SNTAGT. CDR3 DNA sequence: TGTGCCAGCCTACCTGAAGCTTTCTTT. Translating gives CASLPEAFF.

The chain has TRBV9 and TRBJ2-6; the D gene is possibly TRBD1 (6 bases). This CDR3 comprises 16 residues. Germline CDR1 SGDLS, CDR2 YYNGEE. V was clipped by 3 bases and J by 1 base, with 11 bases between them. The chain's CDR3 is CASSAYRASGANVLTF. DNA of the CDR3: TGTGCCAGCAGCGCCTACAGGGCGTCTGGGGCCAACGTCCTGACTTTC.

This chain connects TRBV5-1 to TRBJ2-4; 7 positions agree with TRBD2. Trimming removed 4 bases from V and 4 bases from J; junction bases left unmatched: 8. Germline assignment: CDR1 SGHRS and CDR2 YFSETQ. The CDR3 runs to 15 residues. The CDR3 protein is CASSVGTGGKNIQYF. The CDR3 DNA is TGCGCCAGCAGCGTGGGGACGGGGGGTAAAAACATTCAGTACTTC.